This T cell receptor (beta chain) came from a study of molecular identifiers for immune sequencing clone quantification. Overall study context: Replicate experiments divided RNA from about 19,000 or 110,000 naive CD8 cells into five parts and sequenced four.

Points on this clonotype: Its antigen is as yet unknown.

This CDR3 has 14 residues. V lost 1 base, J lost 4 bases, and 0 bases stayed unmatched. Germline CDR1 reads LNHDA; CDR2 reads SQIVND (reference sequence). Broader study findings: In CMV-specific effectors, clones above 20 copies held over 99% of molecules; naive, under 1%.

The use of previously described methods and listed TCR primers produced the bulk TCR libraries. TCRdb used MiXCR to reprocess the PCR reads, holding one entry per CDR3 protein. The table records more than 450,000 distinct CDR3 sequences, around 25% of them present only once. Sequences were obtained from naive CD8+ T cells from blood, with Jurkat cell RNA spiked in. Subset specified: FACS-sorted CD8+CD4-CCR7+CD45RA+ naive T cells. The receptor was isolated from a human donor in good health. Some libraries in this study had Jurkat cell RNA spiked in. This chain links TRBV19 with TRBJ2-2, with TRBD1 matching over 7 bases. The CDR3 nucleotides read TGTGCCAGTAGTATAGGGGACAGCACCGGGGAGCTGTTTTTT. Residues: CASSIGDSTGELFF.